A single sample gave rise to the 18 T cell receptor beta chains below, sequenced in a study of blood T cells in healthy people across ages. PCR was performed a second time for roughly 7 to 11 cycles using a sample-barcoded 5' primer and a J-beta primer mix. TCRdb used MiXCR to reprocess the 5' RACE reads, holding one entry per CDR3 protein. The table records around 1,500,000 distinct CDR3 sequences, 28% of them present only once. The sample was blood. The receptors here all came from a woman aged 25 to 39 in good health.

The rearrangement links TRBV2 to TRBJ2-1, with no clear D. The germline gives CDR1 SNHLY, CDR2 FYNNEI. Trimming stripped 3 bases from V and 9 bases from J, with 3 bases between. The CDR3 has 10 amino acids. The CDR3 is CASSEVEQFF. The CDR3 DNA sequence: TGTGCCAGCAGTGAGGTTGAGCAGTTCTTC.

The chain employs TRBV9 and TRBJ1-4, with D possibly TRBD1 on 6 matching bases. Germline V gene sequence: CDR1 SGDLS, CDR2 YYNGEE. This CDR3 has 15 residues. Trimming took 0 bases from V and 3 from J, leaving 9 bases between them. Written as DNA, the CDR3 is TGTGCCAGCAGCGTAGGACAGGTCCCTAATGAAAAACTGTTTTTT. Its protein is CASSVGQVPNEKLFF. The variable domain in full, completed from reference TRBV9 and TRBJ1-4, reads DSGVTQTPKHLITATGQRVTLRCSPRSGDLSVYWYQQSLDQGLQFLIQYYNGEERAKGNILERFSAQQFPDLHSELNLSSLELGDSALYFCASSVGQVPNEKLFFGSGTQLSVL.

This clonotype was counted only a few times. This may arise from a read error, as a much more abundant clone is one base away. This chain connects TRBV5-1 to TRBJ2-3, with TRBD2 matching 9 bases. The CDR3 contains 14 residues. CDR1 and CDR2 (germline): SGHRS, YFSETQ. This CDR3 is CASSFSGGGDTQCF. The CDR3 coding sequence is TGCGCCAGCAGCTTTAGCGGGGGCGGAGATACGCAGTGTTTT.

This clonotype was found once. A read error may be the cause here, since a much bigger clone is one base away. The chain combines TRBV7-9 with TRBJ2-7, with D tentatively TRBD2 (6 bases). The CDR3 runs to 16 residues. From germline, CDR1 is SEHNR and CDR2 FQNEAQ (reference sequence). Trimming took 5 bases from V and 2 from J, leaving 19 bases between them. The CDR3 region has the DNA TGTGCCAGCAGCCCACCTGGGCGGCGGGAAACCTACGAGCAGTACTTC. Translation gives CASSPPGRRETYEQYF.

This chain links TRBV29-1 with TRBJ2-5; a possible D gene is TRBD1 (5 bases). The CDR3 extends over 13 amino acids. Trimming removed 7 bases at V and 2 bases at J, with 14 bases between. CDR1 and CDR2 (germline): SQVTM, ANQGSEA. DNA for the CDR3: TGCAGCGGGCGGCAGGGATTGCAAGAGACCCAGTACTTC. Its protein product is CSGRQGLQETQYF.

The chain recombines TRBV12-3 or TRBV12-4 with TRBJ1-1; 8 nucleotides align to TRBD1. Losses at the gene ends were 3 bases for V and 12 bases for J; bases not matched to a gene: 9. This CDR3 comprises 13 residues. The CDR3, as DNA: TGTGCCAGCAGTTTCCAGGGGGCTGAGGGAACTTTCTTT. Translation: CASSFQGAEGTFF.

The J gene is TRBJ1-2, the V gene TRBV6-5; possibly TRBD1 for D (5 bases). The V gene lost 6 bases and the J gene lost 2 bases, with 10 bases spanning the gap. Germline loops: CDR1 MNHEY, CDR2 SVGAGI. The CDR3 consists of 13 residues. Here the CDR3 DNA reads TGTGCCAGCAGCCACAAGGGGAACTATGGCTACACCTTC. Encoded protein: CASSHKGNYGYTF.

There are many counts of this clonotype. The chain combines TRBV12-3 or TRBV12-4 with TRBJ2-7; D may be TRBD2 (6 bases). The CDR3 is made up of 17 amino acids. Trimming stripped 3 bases from V and 4 bases from J, with 22 bases between. CDR3 nucleotide sequence: TGTGCCAGCAGTTTTCGACTTTCGACACTAGCAGGGTACGAGCAGTACTTC. Protein sequence: CASSFRLSTLAGYEQYF.

Comments on this clonotype: A much larger clonotype is one base distant, so this may be a read error. This sequence joins TRBV6-2 or TRBV6-3 and TRBJ2-1; D not certain. Germline-derived CDR1 and CDR2 are MNHEY and SVGEGT. Trimming took 6 bases from V and 10 from J, leaving 19 bases between them. The CDR3 runs 14 residues. CDR3 loop: CASRYTQRSGEQFF. CDR3 nucleotide sequence: TGTGCCAGCAGGTATACACAACGGAGTGGGGAGCAGTTCTTC.

This clonotype turned up a few times. The chain has TRBV28 and TRBJ1-2; D is unresolved. Trimming shortened V by 2 bases and J by 10 bases, and 11 bases separated the two germline ends. Germline CDR1 MDHEN, CDR2 SYDVKM. The CDR3 is made up of 12 amino acids. The CDR3 protein is CASSLTSGLYTF. CDR3 nucleotide sequence: TGTGCCAGCAGTTTAACATCCGGGCTCTACACCTTC.

The chain joins TRBV29-1 to TRBJ1-6, with no clear D. Trimming left V 2 bases short and J 7 bases short, with 6 bases between. Germline V gene data show CDR1 as SQVTM and CDR2 as ANQGSEA. The CDR3 runs 12 residues. CDR3 loop: CSVENRNSPLHF. In nucleotides, the CDR3 is TGCAGCGTTGAAAACAGAAATTCACCCCTCCACTTT.

The CDR3, as DNA: TGTGCCAGCACCCGGACGTCCACTCAGCCCCAGCATTTT. Translated, it gives CASTRTSTQPQHF. This chain uses TRBV6-2 or TRBV6-3 with TRBJ1-5; D is unclear. The germline CDR1 and CDR2 sequences are MNHEY and SVGEGT. This CDR3 is built from 13 residues. V lost 7 bases and J 6 bases, leaving 13 bases between the germline ends.

There are a few counts of this clonotype. The CDR3 spells CASSYSGEGNQPQHF. The CDR3 nucleotides are TGTGCCAGCAGTTACTCTGGGGAGGGCAATCAGCCCCAGCATTTT. The chain is built from TRBV6-5 and TRBJ1-5; D remains ambiguous. The CDR3 consists of 15 residues. The germline V gene has CDR1 MNHEY and CDR2 SVGAGI. The ends were cut back, 0 bases at V and 2 bases at J, with 8 bases in the middle.

This clonotype was observed many times. This chain joins TRBV29-1 and TRBJ2-1; unclear D gene. Trimming cost V 3 bases and J 0 bases, with 9 bases left between them. The CDR3 has 14 residues. Per germline, CDR1 SQVTM and CDR2 ANQGSEA. The CDR3 is CSVEVGGSYNEQFF. In DNA, the CDR3 is TGCAGCGTTGAGGTGGGTGGCTCCTACAATGAGCAGTTCTTC.

In regard to this clonotype: A single base separates this from a much larger clone, so it may be a read error. The rearrangement links TRBV6-6 to TRBJ2-5, with D tentatively TRBD2 (6 bases). Trimming pared 7 bases from V and 11 bases from J, leaving 29 bases between. The CDR3 runs 16 residues. Germline V CDR1 and CDR2: MNHNY, SVGAGI (reference sequence). The CDR3 coding sequence is TGTGCCAGCACCGAGGGTCACGGAGGGATACCTAAGCAGCAGTACTTC. It encodes CASTEGHGGIPKQQYF.

The chain employs TRBV5-1 and TRBJ2-6; no clear D. The CDR3 is 14 amino acids. The V end lost 6 bases, the J end lost 12 bases, and 19 bases lay between the germline ends. CDR1 SGHRS and CDR2 YFSETQ come from the germline V gene. As DNA, the CDR3 is TGCGCCAGCACTGCCGAGGACGGTCTCAGCGTCCTGACTTTC. This encodes CASTAEDGLSVLTF.

This clonotype was seen a handful of times. This chain joins TRBV20-1 and TRBJ2-7; no clear D. This CDR3 is built from 14 residues. V gave up 0 bases and J gave up 5 bases, with 14 bases separating them. Germline CDR1 reads DFQATT; CDR2 reads SNEGSKA (reference sequence). The DNA for the CDR3 is TGCAGTGCTAGAGACCCTTTTCGGACGGACGAGCAGTACTTC. Translating gives CSARDPFRTDEQYF.

A few counts support this clonotype. V usage is TRBV5-1 and J usage is TRBJ2-1, with D hard to call. The CDR3 runs 15 residues. Trimming cost V 1 base and J 2 bases, with 10 bases left between them. Per germline, CDR1 SGHRS and CDR2 YFSETQ. The CDR3 sequence is CASSLTVGTYNEQFF. The CDR3 DNA reads as TGCGCCAGCAGCTTGACAGTGGGGACCTACAATGAGCAGTTCTTC.